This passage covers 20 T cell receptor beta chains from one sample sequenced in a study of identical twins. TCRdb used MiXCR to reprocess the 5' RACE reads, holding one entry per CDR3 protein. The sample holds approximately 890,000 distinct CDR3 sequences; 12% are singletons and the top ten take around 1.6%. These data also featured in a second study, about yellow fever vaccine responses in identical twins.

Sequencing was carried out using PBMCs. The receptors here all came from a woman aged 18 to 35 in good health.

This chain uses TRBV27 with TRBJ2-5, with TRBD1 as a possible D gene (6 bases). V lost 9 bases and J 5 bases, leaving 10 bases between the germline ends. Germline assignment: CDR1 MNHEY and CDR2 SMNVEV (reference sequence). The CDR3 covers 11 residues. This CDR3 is CARQGRETQYF. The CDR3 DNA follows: TGTGCCAGACAGGGTCGGGAGACCCAGTACTTC.

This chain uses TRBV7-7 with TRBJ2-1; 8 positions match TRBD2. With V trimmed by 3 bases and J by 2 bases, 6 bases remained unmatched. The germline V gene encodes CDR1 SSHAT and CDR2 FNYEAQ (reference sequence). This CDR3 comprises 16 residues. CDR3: CASSLGRGAPYNEQFF. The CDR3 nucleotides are TGTGCCAGCAGCTTGGGGCGGGGGGCACCCTACAATGAGCAGTTCTTC.

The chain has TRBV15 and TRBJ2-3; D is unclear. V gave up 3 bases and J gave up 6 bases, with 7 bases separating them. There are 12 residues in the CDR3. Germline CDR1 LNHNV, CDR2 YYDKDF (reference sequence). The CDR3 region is CATSSRQDTQYF. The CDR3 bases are TGTGCCACCAGCAGTCGTCAGGATACGCAGTATTTT.

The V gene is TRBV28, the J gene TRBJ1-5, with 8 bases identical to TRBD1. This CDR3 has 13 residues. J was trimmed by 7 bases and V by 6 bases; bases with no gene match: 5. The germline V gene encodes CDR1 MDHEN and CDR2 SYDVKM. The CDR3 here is CASRTGEVQPQHF. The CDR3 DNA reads TGTGCCAGCAGGACAGGGGAAGTCCAGCCCCAGCATTTT.

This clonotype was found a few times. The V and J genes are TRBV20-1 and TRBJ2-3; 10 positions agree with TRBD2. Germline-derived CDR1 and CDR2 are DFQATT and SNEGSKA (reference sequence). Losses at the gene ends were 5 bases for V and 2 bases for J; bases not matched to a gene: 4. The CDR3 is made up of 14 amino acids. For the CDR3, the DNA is TGCAGTGCTGAAGCGGGAGGGCTCACAGATACGCAGTATTTT. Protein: CSAEAGGLTDTQYF.

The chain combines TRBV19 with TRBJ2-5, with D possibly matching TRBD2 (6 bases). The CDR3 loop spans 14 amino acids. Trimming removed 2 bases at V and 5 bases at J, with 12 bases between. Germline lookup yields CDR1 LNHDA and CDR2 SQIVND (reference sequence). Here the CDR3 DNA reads TGTGCCAGTAGTATAAACGGACTAAAGGAGACCCAGTACTTC. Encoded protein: CASSINGLKETQYF. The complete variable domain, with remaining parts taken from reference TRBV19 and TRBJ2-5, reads DGGITQSPKYLFRKEGQNVTLSCEQNLNHDAMYWYRQDPGQGLRLIYYSQIVNDFQKGDIAEGYSVSREKKESFPLTVTSAQKNPTAFYLCASSINGLKETQYFGPGTRLLVL.

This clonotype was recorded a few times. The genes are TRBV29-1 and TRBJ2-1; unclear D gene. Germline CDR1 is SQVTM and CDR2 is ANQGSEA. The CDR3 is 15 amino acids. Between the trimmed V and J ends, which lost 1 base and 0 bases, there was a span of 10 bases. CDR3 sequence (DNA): TGCAGCGTTGAAGGTGAGGCGAGCTCCTACAATGAGCAGTTCTTC. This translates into CSVEGEASSYNEQFF.

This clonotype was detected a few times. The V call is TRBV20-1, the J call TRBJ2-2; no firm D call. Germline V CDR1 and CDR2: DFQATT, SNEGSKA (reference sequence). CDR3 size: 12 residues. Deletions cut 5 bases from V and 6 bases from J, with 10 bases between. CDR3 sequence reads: CSACNPAGELFF. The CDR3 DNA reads TGCAGTGCTTGTAACCCCGCCGGGGAGCTGTTTTTT.

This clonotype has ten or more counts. The CDR3 reads CASSSGWTSGRPGELFF. The DNA for the CDR3 is TGCGCCAGCAGCTCGGGGTGGACTAGCGGGAGACCCGGGGAGCTGTTTTTT. The rearrangement uses TRBV5-1 and TRBJ2-2; 13 positions agree with TRBD2. The CDR3 loop spans 17 amino acids. With V trimmed by 3 bases and J by 6 bases, 8 bases remained unmatched. Germline lookup yields CDR1 SGHRS and CDR2 YFSETQ.

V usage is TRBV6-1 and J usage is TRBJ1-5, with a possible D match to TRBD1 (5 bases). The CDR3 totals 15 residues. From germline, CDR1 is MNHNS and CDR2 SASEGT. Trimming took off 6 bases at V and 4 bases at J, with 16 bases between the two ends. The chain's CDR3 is CASSPSGFGNQPQHF. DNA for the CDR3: TGTGCCAGCAGCCCTTCAGGGTTCGGGAATCAGCCCCAGCATTTT.

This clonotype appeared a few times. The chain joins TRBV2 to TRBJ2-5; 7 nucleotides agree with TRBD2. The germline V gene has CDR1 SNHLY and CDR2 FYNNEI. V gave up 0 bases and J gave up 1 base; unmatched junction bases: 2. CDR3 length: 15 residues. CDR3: CASSEAGGIQETQYF. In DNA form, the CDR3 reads TGTGCCAGCAGTGAAGCGGGAGGGATCCAAGAGACCCAGTACTTC.

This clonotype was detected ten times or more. Written as DNA, the CDR3 is TGCGCCAGCAGCTACCTGCGGGGGACCCAAGAGACCCAGTACTTC. Amino acids: CASSYLRGTQETQYF. This chain joins TRBV5-1 and TRBJ2-5, with TRBD2 matching 7 bases. The V and J ends lost 3 bases and 1 base, in that order; junction bases with no gene match: 6. The CDR3 is 15 residues long. CDR1 and CDR2 from the germline V gene are SGHRS and YFSETQ.

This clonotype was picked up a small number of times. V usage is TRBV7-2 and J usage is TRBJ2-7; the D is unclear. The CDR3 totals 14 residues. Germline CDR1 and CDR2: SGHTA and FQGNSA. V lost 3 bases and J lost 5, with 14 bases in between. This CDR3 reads CASSFGSIENEQYF. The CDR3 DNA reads TGTGCCAGCAGCTTTGGATCGATTGAAAACGAGCAGTACTTC.

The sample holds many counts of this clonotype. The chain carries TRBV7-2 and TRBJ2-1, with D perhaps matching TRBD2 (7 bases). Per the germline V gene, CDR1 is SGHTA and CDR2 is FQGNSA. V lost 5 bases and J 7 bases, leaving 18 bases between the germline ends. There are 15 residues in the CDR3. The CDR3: CASSLERGGWNEQFF. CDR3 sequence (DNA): TGTGCCAGCAGCCTTGAAAGGGGGGGGTGGAATGAGCAGTTCTTC.

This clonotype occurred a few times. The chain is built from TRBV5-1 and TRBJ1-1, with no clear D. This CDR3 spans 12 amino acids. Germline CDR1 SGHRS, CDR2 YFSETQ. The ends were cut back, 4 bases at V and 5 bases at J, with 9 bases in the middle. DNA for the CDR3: TGCGCCAGCAGCGTTTTGGGGACTGAAGCTTTCTTT. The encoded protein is CASSVLGTEAFF. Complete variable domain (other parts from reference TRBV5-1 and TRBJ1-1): KAGVTQTPRYLIKTRGQQVTLSCSPISGHRSVSWYQQTPGQGLQFLFEYFSETQRNKGNFPGRFSGRQFSNSRSEMNVSTLELGDSALYLCASSVLGTEAFFGQGTRLTVV.

Here the CDR3 reads CASSPKDSYEQYV. DNA for the CDR3: TGTGCCAGCTCACCAAAAGACTCCTACGAGCAGTACGTC. The chain has TRBV18 and TRBJ2-7; no reliable D call. V lost 2 bases and J lost 0, with 5 bases in between. Germline loops: CDR1 KGHSH, CDR2 LQKENI. This CDR3 is 13 amino acids long.

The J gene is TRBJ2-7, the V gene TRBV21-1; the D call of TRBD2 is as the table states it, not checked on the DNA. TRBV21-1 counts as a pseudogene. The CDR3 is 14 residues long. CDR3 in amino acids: CASTNTSGAYEQYV. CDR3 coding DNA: TGTGCCAGCACCAATACTAGCGGGGCTTACGAGCAGTACGTC.

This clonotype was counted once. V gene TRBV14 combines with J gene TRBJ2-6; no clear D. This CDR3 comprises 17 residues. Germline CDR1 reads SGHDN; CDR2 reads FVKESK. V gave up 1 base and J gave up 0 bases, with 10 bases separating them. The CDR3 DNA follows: TGTGCCAGCAGCCAAGGCAGACCATCCTCTGGGGCCAACGTCCTGACTTTC. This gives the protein CASSQGRPSSGANVLTF.

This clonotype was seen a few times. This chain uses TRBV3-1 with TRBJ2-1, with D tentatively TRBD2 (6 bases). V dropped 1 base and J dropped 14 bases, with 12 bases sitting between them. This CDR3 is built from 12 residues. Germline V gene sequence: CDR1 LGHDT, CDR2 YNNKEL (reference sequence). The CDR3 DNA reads TGTGCCAGCAGCCAAGCGGGGGACTCGGAGTTCTTC. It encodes CASSQAGDSEFF.

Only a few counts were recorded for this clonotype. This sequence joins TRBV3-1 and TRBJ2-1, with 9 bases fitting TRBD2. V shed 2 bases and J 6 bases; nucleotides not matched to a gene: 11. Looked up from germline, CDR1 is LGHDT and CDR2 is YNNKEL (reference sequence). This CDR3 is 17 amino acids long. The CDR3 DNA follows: TGTGCCAGCAGCCAACCCCCAGGGAGAGCGGGAGGCAATGAGCAGTTCTTC. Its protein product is CASSQPPGRAGGNEQFF.